The 7 T cell receptor beta chains below come from one sample, sequenced in a study of CD8 T cells in ankylosing spondylitis. MiXCR was run by TCRdb on the 5' RACE reads, yielding one entry per CDR3 protein. The data contain a few hundred thousand distinct CDR3 sequences, more than 15% of them singletons. The sample comprised blood, either unsorted or a sorted T cell fraction (not recorded which). The receptor set was obtained from a male donor with ankylosing spondylitis or in good health (not recorded which).

In its sample, this clonotype was seen many times. The chain has TRBV6-2 or TRBV6-3 and TRBJ2-1; 11 nucleotides align to TRBD2. The germline V gene has CDR1 MNHEY and CDR2 SVGEGT. Trimming removed 2 bases from V and 4 bases from J; junction bases left unmatched: 16. The CDR3 has 20 residues. The CDR3 DNA follows: TGTGCCAGCAGTTACACCTTAGCGGGAGGGCCTAAACGAGAATACAATGAGCAGTTCTTC. Protein sequence: CASSYTLAGGPKREYNEQFF.

CDR3 nucleotides: TGTGCCACCAGTGAGTGGGAGGGCCGATATACGCAGTATTTT. Its translation: CATSEWEGRYTQYF. The chain uses TRBV24-1 and TRBJ2-3; 7 nucleotides align to TRBD2. V dropped 4 bases and J dropped 7; count of bases not matched to a gene: 7. Germline values: CDR1 KGHDR, CDR2 SFDVKD. The CDR3 covers 14 residues.

The chain employs TRBV20-1 and TRBJ1-4, with a possible D match to TRBD1 (6 bases). The CDR3 contains 18 residues. Trimming stripped 3 bases from V and 0 bases from J, with 20 bases between. Germline assignment: CDR1 DFQATT and CDR2 SNEGSKA (reference sequence). CDR3 loop: CSASRPPGGLTTNEKLFF. CDR3 bases: TGCAGTGCTAGCCGACCGCCCGGGGGGCTTACAACTAATGAAAAACTGTTTTTT.

The V gene is TRBV5-1, the J gene TRBJ1-3, with D unclear. Germline V lookup: CDR1 SGHRS, CDR2 YFSETQ. CDR3 length: 16 residues. The V end was cut by 4 bases, the J end by 3 bases, with 17 bases between. The CDR3 spells CASSQFVMGGGNTIYF. The CDR3 nucleotides read TGCGCCAGCAGCCAATTCGTGATGGGAGGTGGAAACACCATATATTTT. Full variable domain (outside the CDR3, taken from reference TRBV5-1 and TRBJ1-3): KAGVTQTPRYLIKTRGQQVTLSCSPISGHRSVSWYQQTPGQGLQFLFEYFSETQRNKGNFPGRFSGRQFSNSRSEMNVSTLELGDSALYLCASSQFVMGGGNTIYFGEGSWLTVV.

This sequence joins TRBV5-1 and TRBJ2-3, with TRBD2 identical over 7 bases. Germline assignment: CDR1 SGHRS and CDR2 YFSETQ. The CDR3 has 14 residues. Unmatched junction bases numbered 5, after V lost 5 bases and J lost 2 bases. CDR3 nucleotide sequence: TGCGCCAGCAGGGAGACTAGCCCCACAGATACGCAGTATTTT. Protein sequence: CASRETSPTDTQYF.

This clonotype turned up a few times. This rearrangement joins TRBV9 to TRBJ2-3, with 8 bases that match TRBD1. Trimming took 0 bases from V and 3 from J; bases not matched to a gene: 6. The germline V gene has CDR1 SGDLS and CDR2 YYNGEE. This CDR3 spans 16 amino acids. The CDR3 sequence is CASSVGPGGFTDTQYF. The CDR3, as DNA: TGTGCCAGCAGCGTAGGGCCAGGGGGCTTTACAGATACGCAGTATTTT.

The V and J genes are TRBV4-1 and TRBJ2-7, with D hard to call. CDR1 and CDR2 (germline): MGHRA, YSYEKL. V lost 3 bases, J lost 0 bases, and 6 bases lay in between. The CDR3 covers 13 residues. The CDR3 sequence is CASSHANSYEQYF. In nucleotides, the CDR3 is TGCGCCAGCAGCCATGCTAACTCCTACGAGCAGTACTTC.